The T cell receptor beta chain under discussion was sequenced for a study of T cell responses to AZD1222 COVID-19 vaccine (dated by TCRdb to about 2021). Some background on the complete study: TCR sequencing was performed for approximately 240 trial participants, of whom around 200 were given two doses of AZD1222 and around 25 were given two doses of MenACWY control vaccine. Trial participants were enrolled by age into subgroups of 18-55, 56-69 and 70-plus years, and around 140, 26 and 57 TCR-sequenced participants, respectively, were included in these subgroups. Beyond this particular receptor, the publication reports: Conclusions about previously exposed vaccinees are limited, since just five to seven AZD1222 recipients were seropositive for SARS-CoV-2 at baseline. Nearly half of unique spike-specific TCRs reportedly recognized epitopes outside regions mutated in the B.1.351 and B.1.1.7 variants. CD4 TCRs associated with the vaccine covered the entire spike protein, and the dominant responses were in regions 160-218 and 743-854. No day 14 peak-response samples were available, so repertoires were characterized only after the peak T cell response. Participants were mostly white British and included more females than males, and it was suggested by the authors that clonal diversity may have been underestimated. The 56-69-year group was small, and its depth increase did not reach significance, likely because of low power. After two AZD1222 doses, spike-specific TCR breadth and depth were significantly higher than at day 0 and than in MenACWY recipients.

Sample time point, as interpreted from the label and publication: about 28 days (+/-7) after the second vaccine dose. AZD1222 recipients given second doses at about 4 weeks or at about 12 weeks were pooled, since spike-specific TCR depth and breadth were not found to differ between the two schedules. Samples from vaccinated people were obtained from the UK trials COV001 and COV002, which included a single-blind randomized controlled phase 2/3 trial of AZD1222 (ChAdOx1 nCoV-19) in healthy adults. Trial participant PBMC samples were collected at day 0 and day 28 after the second dose for TCRbeta chain sequencing. Regarding this clone: The target of this receptor is not known. Base qualities are not recorded, but no much larger clone differs from it by a single base.

V is reduced by 5 bases and J by 2 bases, leaving a spacing of 7 bases between them. Taken from the germline V gene (reference sequence), the CDR1 and CDR2 loops are SEHNR and FQNEAQ. From its cysteine to its phenylalanine, the CDR3 spans 12 amino acids. Of all the DNA, just the CDR3 is kept, 36 bases in frame from base 1. The CDR3 regions of human TCRbeta chains were subjected to immunosequencing. The study's own analysis went as follows. Repertoire TCRs were checked for matches against a reference library of SARS-CoV-2-specific TCRs that had been generated using the MIRA antigen-specificity platform. Breadth meant the fraction of unique TCRs that were SARS-CoV-2-associated, whereas depth meant the fraction of total T cells that were SARS-CoV-2-associated. Using the MIRA data, each spike-specific TCR was mapped to the spike region that the TCR reacts to and placed in a CD4 or CD8 class. Log10-transformed breadth and depth values were compared by one-way ANOVA with Sidak's multiple comparisons tests. TCRdb obtained this table from immuneACCESS and retained in-frame rearrangements with V and J assigned. These tables miss some clones; where compared with another copy, unresolved V genes account for less than half of the shortfall, and the remainder is unexplained. V and J calls and clone size are those listed in that table; D and trimming were worked out from the DNA. The sample table records around 270,000 clones; approximately 94% of these occur just once. The ten most abundant clones make up around 0.58% of the sample.

The starting material was peripheral blood, obtained 28 days after the second AZD1222 dose. Recombination linked TRBV7-9 to TRBJ2-7; no confident D gene assignment can be made. This clonotype was obtained from an adult who received the AZD1222 COVID-19 vaccine. The CDR3 amino acid sequence is: CASSQQTYEQYF. Here is the DNA: TGTGCCAGCAGCCAACAGACCTACGAGCAGTACTTC.